The T cell receptor beta chain described here comes from a study of T cells in Graves' hyperthyroidism and ophthalmopathy. Amplification of TCR beta CDR3 regions used RNA as the template. Initially, a first-round RT-PCR of the TCR CDR3 employed the HTBI primer set. In TCRdb, the multiplex PCR reads were re-called with MiXCR into one record per CDR3 protein. This table has some 350,000 distinct CDR3 sequences, roughly 19% appearing once. The sequence was obtained from a woman aged 18 to 35 with Graves' hyperthyroidism. Input material: blood.

DNA of the CDR3: TGTGCCAGCAGCTCCCAAGTGACCGGGGAGCTGTTTTTT. It yields the protein CASSSQVTGELFF. This chain connects TRBV7-3 to TRBJ2-2; no firm D call. Trimming left V 4 bases short and J 5 bases short, with 8 bases between. CDR3 length: 13 residues. Germline V CDR1 and CDR2: SGHTA, FQGTGA.